The next 25 T cell receptor beta chains were all read from a single sample in a study of CD8 T cells in ankylosing spondylitis. TCRdb re-derived calls from the 5' RACE reads in MiXCR, one entry per CDR3 protein. The sample contains some 200,000 distinct CDR3 sequences, roughly 12% of which appear only once. The sample consisted of blood, either unsorted or a sorted T cell fraction (not recorded which). The receptor set was obtained from a male donor with ankylosing spondylitis or in good health (not recorded which).

This clonotype was observed a few times. This chain uses TRBV9 with TRBJ2-7; the D gene is possibly TRBD2 (6 bases). Germline values: CDR1 SGDLS, CDR2 YYNGEE. V was trimmed by 0 bases and J by 4 bases, leaving 17 bases between them. CDR3 length: 16 amino acids. CDR3 in amino acids: CASSVDPSGRPYEQYF. The CDR3 DNA follows: TGTGCCAGCAGCGTAGATCCCTCCGGGAGACCTTACGAGCAGTACTTC.

The rearrangement links TRBV9 to TRBJ1-1; maybe TRBD1 (6 bases). V dropped 1 base and J dropped 6 bases, with 10 bases sitting between them. Germline values: CDR1 SGDLS, CDR2 YYNGEE. This CDR3 comprises 13 residues. The DNA of the CDR3 is TGTGCCAGCAGCGTACAGGGGCACGCTGAAGCTTTCTTT. Translating it yields CASSVQGHAEAFF. The full variable domain, rest sourced from reference TRBV9 and TRBJ1-1, is DSGVTQTPKHLITATGQRVTLRCSPRSGDLSVYWYQQSLDQGLQFLIQYYNGEERAKGNILERFSAQQFPDLHSELNLSSLELGDSALYFCASSVQGHAEAFFGQGTRLTVV.

The chain links TRBV7-6 to TRBJ2-7; TRBD1 aligns across 10 bases. Germline V lookup: CDR1 SGHVS, CDR2 FNYEAQ. This CDR3 spans 15 amino acids. The ends lost 5 bases at V and 0 bases at J; junction bases unmatched: 4. CDR3 in DNA: TGTGCCAGCAGCGGGACAGGGGTTAGCTCCTACGAGCAGTACTTC. It translates to CASSGTGVSSYEQYF.

In this sample, this clonotype turned up many times. This chain links TRBV12-5 with TRBJ1-5; D is possibly TRBD1 (5 bases). Germline values: CDR1 LGHNT, CDR2 FRNRAP. The CDR3 is made up of 13 amino acids. With 6 bases removed from V and 2 bases from J, the gap between germline ends came to 8 bases. CDR3 residues: CASGTGGNQPQHF. In DNA, the CDR3 is TGTGCTAGTGGAACAGGAGGCAATCAGCCCCAGCATTTT.

The CDR3 region is CASSKTVDRGPTDTQYF. The CDR3 DNA follows: TGTGCCAGCAGCAAAACGGTGGACAGGGGGCCCACAGATACGCAGTATTTT. This chain uses TRBV21-1 with TRBJ2-3; TRBD1 was called by the table and not checked on the DNA. TRBV21-1 is marked as a pseudogene. The CDR3 is 17 amino acids.

This clonotype was picked up a small number of times. This chain links TRBV25-1 with TRBJ1-1, with D possibly being TRBD1 (6 bases). CDR1 MGHDK and CDR2 SYGVNS come from the germline V gene. Deletions cut 10 bases from V and 4 bases from J, with 13 bases between. The length of the CDR3 is 12 residues. CDR3 sequence (DNA): TGTGCCACCACGAGGGGGAGCACTGAAGCTTTCTTT. Encoded protein: CATTRGSTEAFF. The full variable domain, with the rest looked up from reference TRBV25-1 and TRBJ1-1, is EADIYQTPRYLVIGTGKKITLECSQTMGHDKMYWYQQDPGMELHLIHYSYGVNSTEKGDLSSESTVSRIRTEHFPLTLESARPSHTSQYLCATTRGSTEAFFGQGTRLTVV.

The chain links TRBV7-6 to TRBJ2-1; 8 nucleotides line up with TRBD2. Germline V CDR1 and CDR2: SGHVS, FNYEAQ. The CDR3 consists of 16 residues. V lost 0 bases to trimming and J lost 3 bases; unmatched junction nucleotides: 4. The CDR3 sequence: CASSLAFLAGYNEQFF. The CDR3 DNA follows: TGTGCCAGCAGCTTAGCGTTCCTAGCGGGCTACAATGAGCAGTTCTTC.

This clonotype came up a few times. This chain joins TRBV20-1 and TRBJ2-1; 10 bases fit TRBD2. Germline V CDR1 and CDR2: DFQATT, SNEGSKA (reference sequence). CDR3 size: 14 residues. The junction had 2 bases not matched to a gene; V was cut back by 5 bases and J by 1 base. The CDR3 loop reads CSAGGLASYNEQFF. The CDR3 bases are TGCAGTGCTGGGGGACTAGCGTCCTACAATGAGCAGTTCTTC.

The genes are TRBV19 and TRBJ2-3; TRBD1 might be the D (5 bases). Trimming took off 6 bases at V and 2 bases at J, with 9 bases between the two ends. The CDR3 sequence is 13 residues long. Per the germline V gene, CDR1 is LNHDA and CDR2 is SQIVND (reference sequence). CDR3 loop: CASRDIYTDTQYF. The CDR3 DNA reads TGTGCCAGTAGGGACATATACACAGATACGCAGTATTTT.

This rearrangement joins TRBV7-2 to TRBJ2-3; 12 bases agree with TRBD2. This CDR3 has 15 residues. Germline CDR1 is SGHTA and CDR2 is FQGNSA. Trimming removed 4 bases from V and 4 bases from J; junction bases left unmatched: 3. In DNA, the CDR3 is TGTGCCAGCAGCTGGACTAGCGGGGTCTCAGATACGCAGTATTTT. It is translated as CASSWTSGVSDTQYF.

This clonotype was counted at least ten times. The genes are TRBV5-1 and TRBJ2-7; D gene ambiguous. The CDR3 is 18 residues long. Germline-derived CDR1 and CDR2 are SGHRS and YFSETQ. The V gene lost 0 bases and the J gene lost 0 bases, with 19 bases spanning the gap. The CDR3 DNA sequence: TGCGCCAGCAGCTTGGCCGGTTCAGGCCACTCGAGCTCCTACGAGCAGTACTTC. Protein: CASSLAGSGHSSSYEQYF. The variable domain in full, with the rest retrieved from reference TRBV5-1 and TRBJ2-7, is KAGVTQTPRYLIKTRGQQVTLSCSPISGHRSVSWYQQTPGQGLQFLFEYFSETQRNKGNFPGRFSGRQFSNSRSEMNVSTLELGDSALYLCASSLAGSGHSSSYEQYFGPGTRLTVT.

At least ten counts were recorded for this clonotype. This chain links TRBV12-3 or TRBV12-4 with TRBJ2-7, with D possibly TRBD1 on 5 matching bases. Trimming took 4 bases from V and 2 from J, leaving 12 bases between them. This CDR3 region has 14 residues. The CDR3 DNA reads TGTGCCAGCAGTTCACAGGTGGGCCCCTACGAGCAGTACTTC. Translating it yields CASSSQVGPYEQYF.

The CDR3 DNA reads as TGCGCCAGCAGCTTGGGGGCTTTAAGCACAGATACGCAGTATTTT. Translating gives CASSLGALSTDTQYF. The gene calls are TRBV5-1 and TRBJ2-3, with D unclear. The CDR3 contains 15 residues. Trimming cost V 0 bases and J 0 bases, with 8 bases left between them. Germline loops: CDR1 SGHRS, CDR2 YFSETQ.

This CDR3 is CASSQVQNTGELFF. CDR3 DNA sequence: TGCGCCAGCAGCCAAGTGCAAAACACCGGGGAGCTGTTTTTT. The J gene is TRBJ2-2, the V gene TRBV4-1; D is unresolved. This CDR3 region has 14 residues. Per germline, CDR1 MGHRA and CDR2 YSYEKL. Trimming took off 1 base at V and 2 bases at J, with 5 bases between the two ends.

This chain links TRBV5-1 with TRBJ2-2; TRBD2 matches 13 bases. Trimming took 5 bases from V and 0 from J; bases not matched to a gene: 13. CDR1 SGHRS and CDR2 YFSETQ come from the germline V gene. This CDR3 is 20 amino acids long. The CDR3 DNA is TGCGCCAGCAGGCCCCGACTAGCGGGGGGTCTCACGCCGAACACCGGGGAGCTGTTTTTT. Encoded protein: CASRPRLAGGLTPNTGELFF.

The chain couples TRBV4-1 to TRBJ1-1; a weak D match, TRBD1 (5 bases). V lost 1 base, J lost 4 bases, and 7 bases lay in between. The CDR3 is made up of 13 amino acids. The germline V gene has CDR1 MGHRA and CDR2 YSYEKL. The CDR3 bases are TGCGCCAGCAGCCAAGTACAGGTCACTGAAGCTTTCTTT. This translates into CASSQVQVTEAFF.

The genes are TRBV19 and TRBJ1-1; TRBD1 might be the D (5 bases). V was trimmed by 1 base and J by 1 base, leaving 7 bases between them. The CDR3 is made up of 14 amino acids. Per germline, CDR1 LNHDA and CDR2 SQIVND (reference sequence). CDR3 amino acids: CASSIGGQNTEAFF. CDR3 nucleotides: TGTGCCAGTAGTATAGGAGGACAGAACACTGAAGCTTTCTTT.

The chain joins TRBV11-2 to TRBJ2-2, with 8 nucleotides matching TRBD2. V was pared by 2 bases and J by 7 bases, with 12 bases of the junction left unmatched. CDR1 and CDR2 from the germline V gene are SGHAT and FQNNGV. The CDR3 is 17 residues long. The CDR3 loop reads CASSLQFGTSFVGELFF. The CDR3 DNA reads as TGTGCCAGCAGCTTACAATTCGGGACTAGTTTTGTCGGGGAGCTGTTTTTT.

The CDR3 here is CASRAGRGLYEQYF. The CDR3 nucleotides read TGTGCCAGCAGGGCGGGGAGGGGCCTCTACGAGCAGTACTTC. V is TRBV6-1 and J is TRBJ2-7; 7 nucleotides agree with TRBD2. This CDR3 spans 14 amino acids. CDR1 is MNHNS, CDR2 SASEGT, per germline. V trimming: 6 bases; J trimming: 3 bases; junction bases outside the gene matches: 8.

In its sample, this clonotype is medium-sized. The V call is TRBV15, the J call TRBJ2-2; 13 nucleotides line up with TRBD2. Germline CDR1 and CDR2: LNHNV and YYDKDF (reference sequence). The CDR3 is 17 amino acids. After removal of 0 bases from V and 8 bases from J, the junction contained 6 bases not matched to a gene. CDR3 DNA sequence: TGTGCCACCAGCAGAGATCGAAGGACTAGCGGGAGTGGGGAGCTGTTTTTT. It encodes CATSRDRRTSGSGELFF.

A few counts support this clonotype. The gene calls are TRBV7-8 and TRBJ2-7; D remains ambiguous. The CDR3 is made up of 12 amino acids. Germline loops: CDR1 SGHVS, CDR2 FQNEAQ. Between the trimmed V and J ends, which lost 1 base and 6 bases, there was a span of 7 bases. The CDR3 region is CASSLGQREQYF. The CDR3 nucleotides read TGTGCCAGCAGCTTAGGCCAGCGCGAGCAGTACTTC.

This clonotype turned up a few times. CDR3 DNA sequence: TGTGCCAGCAGTTGGGGACAGCAAAACGGGGAGCTGTTTTTT. It specifies CASSWGQQNGELFF. V gene TRBV6-5 combines with J gene TRBJ2-2; 7 nucleotides line up with TRBD1. Germline values: CDR1 MNHEY, CDR2 SVGAGI. Trimming removed 4 bases from V and 7 bases from J; junction bases left unmatched: 6. The CDR3 loop spans 14 amino acids.

This clonotype was recorded at least ten times. The chain recombines TRBV12-3 or TRBV12-4 with TRBJ1-1; 7 positions agree with TRBD1. The CDR3 loop spans 12 amino acids. The ends lost 7 bases at V and 5 bases at J; junction bases unmatched: 4. The CDR3 nucleotides read TGTGCCAGCACACAGGGGAGAACTGAAGCTTTCTTT. Amino acid sequence: CASTQGRTEAFF.

This clonotype turned up a few times. CDR3 region: CASSGGREEYGSPGELFF. The CDR3 DNA reads TGTGCCAGCAGTGGGGGGCGGGAGGAGTATGGATCCCCCGGGGAGCTGTTTTTT. This rearrangement joins TRBV2 to TRBJ2-2; 8 bases are a match to TRBD2. V shed 4 bases and J 6 bases; nucleotides not matched to a gene: 16. The CDR3 sequence is 18 residues long. Germline V gene sequence: CDR1 SNHLY, CDR2 FYNNEI.

This clonotype was seen a few times. This chain uses TRBV29-1 with TRBJ2-1; D is unresolved. Germline CDR1 reads SQVTM; CDR2 reads ANQGSEA. Trimming stripped 4 bases from V and 4 bases from J, with 5 bases between. The CDR3 has 11 amino acids. CDR3 coding DNA: TGCAGCGTTGGGGTTTACAATGAGCAGTTCTTC. It codes for CSVGVYNEQFF.